Presented here are 16 T cell receptor beta chains from one specimen sequenced in a study of blood T cell repertoires in COVID-19. Sequenced by immunoSEQ multiplex PCR; TCRdb stores in-frame clones only, minus some. The sample contains 45,000 to 65,000 clones, roughly 77% of which appear only once. Sequencing used peripheral blood. The receptors were sampled from a man aged 65 to 85 with active or convalescent COVID-19.

The chain joins TRBV6-5 to TRBJ2-6, with a weak D call TRBD2 (6 bases). The V end was cut by 6 bases, the J end by 1 base, with 10 bases between. Looked up from germline, CDR1 is MNHEY and CDR2 is SVGAGI. This CDR3 contains 15 residues. The CDR3 region is CASRPGGSGANVLTF. The CDR3 nucleotides are TGTGCCAGCAGGCCCGGGGGTTCTGGGGCCAACGTCCTGACTTTC.

The rearrangement links TRBV19 to TRBJ1-5, with D perhaps TRBD1 (5 bases). The CDR3 contains 12 residues. Germline V CDR1 and CDR2: LNHDA, SQIVND (reference sequence). V shed 7 bases and J shed 9 bases, with 13 bases lying between them. CDR3 DNA: TGTGCCAGTACCTTAGGGGCCACGCCCCAGCATTTT. As protein: CASTLGATPQHF.

CDR3 sequence reads: CASSLGGGMPQHF. CDR3 bases: TGTGCCAGCAGCTTAGGGGGCGGTATGCCCCAGCATTTT. The V call is TRBV7-6, the J call TRBJ1-5; weak D call: TRBD1 (5 bases). Germline CDR1 and CDR2: SGHVS and FNYEAQ. Trimming cost V 1 base and J 9 bases, with 10 bases left between them. CDR3 size: 13 residues.

The V gene is TRBV9, the J gene TRBJ2-7; 12 bases are shared with TRBD2. CDR3 length: 14 amino acids. Trimming cost V 3 bases and J 6 bases; bases outside gene matches: 4. The V gene's germline CDR1 is SGDLS and CDR2 YYNGEE. The DNA for the CDR3 is TGTGCCAGCAGCGGACTAGCGGGAGCTCGCGAGCAGTACTTC. Its translation: CASSGLAGAREQYF.

This clone turned up a few times. The V gene is TRBV12-3 or TRBV12-4, the J gene TRBJ2-1; D gene uncertain. The V end was cut by 2 bases, the J end by 10 bases, with 6 bases between. The CDR3 is 11 amino acids. DNA for the CDR3: TGTGCCAGCAGTTTACAGAGGGAGCAGTTCTTC. It specifies CASSLQREQFF.

The V call is TRBV5-1, the J call TRBJ1-2; TRBD1 matches 9 bases. V was clipped by 1 base and J by 4 bases; unmatched bases: 5. The CDR3 length is 15 residues. Germline lookup yields CDR1 SGHRS and CDR2 YFSETQ. The CDR3 bases are TGCGCCAGCAGCTTGCCCGGGACAGGGTCCTATGGCTACACCTTC. Amino acid sequence: CASSLPGTGSYGYTF.

The chain combines TRBV5-6 with TRBJ2-3; D is ambiguous. The ends were cut back, 3 bases at V and 2 bases at J, with 13 bases in the middle. CDR3 length: 15 amino acids. CDR1 and CDR2 from the germline V gene are SGHDT and YYEEEE. CDR3 protein: CASSSLYDTTDTQYF. DNA of the CDR3: TGTGCCAGCAGCTCCCTCTATGATACCACAGATACGCAGTATTTT. Complete variable domain (other parts from reference TRBV5-6 and TRBJ2-3): DAGVTQSPTHLIKTRGQQVTLRCSPKSGHDTVSWYQQALGQGPQFIFQYYEEEERQRGNFPDRFSGHQFPNYSSELNVNALLLGDSALYLCASSSLYDTTDTQYFGPGTRLTVL.

The chain recombines TRBV5-6 with TRBJ1-1; D not resolved. Germline V CDR1 and CDR2: SGHDT, YYEEEE. This CDR3 contains 15 residues. V dropped 1 base and J dropped 0 bases, with 10 bases sitting between them. The DNA for the CDR3 is TGTGCCAGCAGCTTGTTGGGAGTCATGAACACTGAAGCTTTCTTT. Protein product: CASSLLGVMNTEAFF.

This clone has just one count. The rearrangement uses TRBV11-2 and TRBJ2-3; 8 bases are a match to TRBD1. The CDR3 extends over 16 amino acids. Per germline, CDR1 SGHAT and CDR2 FQNNGV. Unmatched junction bases numbered 13, after V lost 6 bases and J lost 5 bases. CDR3 residues: CASRPGQGRIGDTQYF. The CDR3 region has the DNA TGTGCCAGCAGACCCGGACAGGGAAGGATAGGAGATACGCAGTATTTT.

The chain uses TRBV7-3 and TRBJ2-2; D is possibly TRBD2 (5 bases). This CDR3 is 14 amino acids long. Germline V gene lookup returns CDR1 SGHTA and CDR2 FQGTGA. The V gene lost 5 bases and the J gene lost 2 bases, with 9 bases spanning the gap. CDR3 in amino acids: CASSPGLNTGELFF. CDR3 coding DNA: TGTGCCAGCAGCCCCGGACTTAACACCGGGGAGCTGTTTTTT.

This chain joins TRBV2 and TRBJ2-1; TRBD2 agrees at 8 bases. V was clipped by 7 bases and J by 7 bases; unmatched bases: 15. This CDR3 region has 16 residues. Germline values: CDR1 SNHLY, CDR2 FYNNEI. The CDR3 coding sequence is TGTGCCAGCAACGCGGGAGGAGGGAGAGCCCTTAATGAGCAGTTCTTC. This translates into CASNAGGGRALNEQFF. Supplemented by reference TRBV2 and TRBJ2-1, the full variable domain reads EPEVTQTPSHQVTQMGQEVILRCVPISNHLYFYWYRQILGQKVEFLVSFYNNEISEKSEIFDDQFSVERPDGSNFTLKIRSTKLEDSAMYFCASNAGGGRALNEQFFGPGTRLTVL.

As to this clone: Sequence at one end of the junction differs from germline and may be a read error. The V gene is TRBV6-1, the J gene TRBJ2-1, with D tentatively TRBD2 (5 bases). The CDR3 extends over 13 amino acids. Germline CDR1 and CDR2: MNHNS and SASEGT. CDR3 bases: TGTGCCAGCAGTGAGAGTAGATCCGGAAGGAGGATCTTC. Protein sequence: CASSESRSGRRIF.

The genes are TRBV2 and TRBJ1-3; no firm D call. CDR1 and CDR2 (germline): SNHLY, FYNNEI. V lost 3 bases and J lost 4, with 13 bases in between. The CDR3 runs to 15 residues. CDR3 coding DNA: TGTGCCAGCAGTGAGGCGGATCGATCCGGAAACACCATATATTTT. This translates into CASSEADRSGNTIYF.

V usage is TRBV9 and J usage is TRBJ1-5; D gene uncertain. The V and J ends lost 0 bases and 1 base respectively, with 14 bases between them. Germline V gene data show CDR1 as SGDLS and CDR2 as YYNGEE. The CDR3 extends over 17 amino acids. As DNA, the CDR3 is TGTGCCAGCAGCGTAGGAGCAGGAACGGCAAGCAATCAGCCCCAGCATTTT. Its protein product is CASSVGAGTASNQPQHF.

The chain is built from TRBV30 and TRBJ2-7; 7 nucleotides match TRBD2. Germline CDR1 is GTSNPN and CDR2 is SVGIG (reference sequence). The junction had 15 bases not matched to a gene; V was cut back by 7 bases and J by 6 bases. The CDR3 runs to 14 residues. The CDR3 region is CASARPWEGSEQYF. The CDR3 coding sequence is TGTGCCTCTGCCCGGCCCTGGGAGGGTAGCGAGCAGTACTTC.

This clone was detected a few times. The chain couples TRBV7-3 to TRBJ2-3; 11 bases fit TRBD2. Looked up from germline, CDR1 is SGHTA and CDR2 is FQGTGA. Trimming cost V 0 bases and J 2 bases; bases outside gene matches: 10. The CDR3 is made up of 19 amino acids. This CDR3 reads CASSLTGRLAGGPTDTQYF. In DNA, the CDR3 is TGTGCCAGCAGCTTAACGGGACGGCTAGCGGGGGGCCCCACAGATACGCAGTATTTT.